This record concerns one T cell receptor (beta chain) sequence. The table came from immunoSEQ multiplex PCR; TCRdb's copy has only in-frame clones and leaves some out. The table records over 200,000 clones, approximately 87% of them present only once. The germline V gene has CDR1 LGHDT and CDR2 YNNKEL (reference sequence). The germline V and J ends were trimmed by 11 bases and 5 bases, with 15 bases remaining between them. This CDR3 comprises 13 residues. This specimen belongs to a study of blood T cell repertoires in COVID-19. This receptor was identified in a woman aged 45-59 years in a cohort exposed to, infected with or recovered from COVID-19 (not recorded which). The V and J genes are TRBV3-1 (or the pseudogene TRBV3-2) and TRBJ2-2, with D unclear. The sequenced sample consisted of PBMCs or T cells enriched from blood (not recorded which). The CDR3 sequence is CAGNLGETGELFF. CDR3 DNA: TGTGCCGGTAACCTAGGAGAAACCGGGGAGCTGTTTTTT.